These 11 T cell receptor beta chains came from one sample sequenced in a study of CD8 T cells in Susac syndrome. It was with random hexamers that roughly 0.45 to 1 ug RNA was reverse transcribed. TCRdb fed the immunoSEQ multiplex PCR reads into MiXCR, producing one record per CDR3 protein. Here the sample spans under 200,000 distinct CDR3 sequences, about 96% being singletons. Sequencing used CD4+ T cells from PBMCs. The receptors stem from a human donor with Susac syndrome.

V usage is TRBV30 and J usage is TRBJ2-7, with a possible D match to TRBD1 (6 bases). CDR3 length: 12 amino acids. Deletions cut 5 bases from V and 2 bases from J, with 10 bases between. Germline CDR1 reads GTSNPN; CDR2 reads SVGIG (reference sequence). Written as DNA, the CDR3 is TGTGCCTGGGGACAGTCAACCTACGAGCAGTACTTC. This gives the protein CAWGQSTYEQYF.

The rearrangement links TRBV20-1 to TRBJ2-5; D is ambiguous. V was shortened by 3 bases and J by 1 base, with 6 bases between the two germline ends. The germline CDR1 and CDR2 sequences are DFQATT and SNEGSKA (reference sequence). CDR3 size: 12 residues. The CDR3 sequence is CSARGSQETQYF. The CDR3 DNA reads TGCAGTGCTAGGGGTTCCCAAGAGACCCAGTACTTC.

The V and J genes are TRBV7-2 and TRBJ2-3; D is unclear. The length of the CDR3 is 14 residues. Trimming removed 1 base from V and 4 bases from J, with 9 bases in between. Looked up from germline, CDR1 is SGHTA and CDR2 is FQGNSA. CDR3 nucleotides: TGTGCCAGCAGCTTAGGCGGATATCCAGATACGCAGTATTTT. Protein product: CASSLGGYPDTQYF.

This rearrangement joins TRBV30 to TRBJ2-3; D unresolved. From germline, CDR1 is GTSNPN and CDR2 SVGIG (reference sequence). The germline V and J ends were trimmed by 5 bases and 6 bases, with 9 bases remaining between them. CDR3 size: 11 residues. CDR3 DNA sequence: TGTGCCTGGGATTCGGTGGATACGCAGTATTTT. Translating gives CAWDSVDTQYF.

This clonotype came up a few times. The CDR3 DNA reads as TGTGCCAGCTCTACAGGGACAGATACGCAGTATTTT. Its translation is CASSTGTDTQYF. The gene calls are TRBV3-1 and TRBJ2-3; D perhaps matches TRBD1 (6 bases). Trimming removed 8 bases from V and 3 bases from J, with 9 bases in between. This CDR3 comprises 12 residues. Germline CDR1 LGHDT, CDR2 YNNKEL (reference sequence).

The CDR3 DNA sequence: TGCAGTGCTAGTCAGGGACTAGCGGGATGGTCCTACGAGCAGTACTTC. Protein: CSASQGLAGWSYEQYF. The V gene is TRBV20-1, the J gene TRBJ2-7; 13 bases line up with TRBD2. Germline CDR1 reads DFQATT; CDR2 reads SNEGSKA (reference sequence). This CDR3 has 16 residues. V shed 3 bases and J 1 base; nucleotides not matched to a gene: 6.

In DNA form, the CDR3 reads TGCAGTGCTAGTTGGGGGTATGAAGCTTTCTTT. Residues: CSASWGYEAFF. The rearrangement links TRBV20-1 to TRBJ1-1, with a weak D call TRBD1 (5 bases). CDR1 and CDR2 (germline): DFQATT, SNEGSKA (reference sequence). This CDR3 is 11 amino acids long. V was cut by 3 bases and J by 7 bases, with 9 bases left in between.

CDR3 sequence: CASSRGDTNTGELFF. The CDR3, as DNA: TGCGCCAGCAGCCGGGGGGATACCAACACCGGGGAGCTGTTTTTT. V and J are TRBV4-3 and TRBJ2-2, with D tentatively TRBD2 (6 bases). Germline values: CDR1 LGHNA, CDR2 YSLEER. V lost 4 bases to trimming and J lost 2 bases, with 11 bases between them. The CDR3 has 15 amino acids.

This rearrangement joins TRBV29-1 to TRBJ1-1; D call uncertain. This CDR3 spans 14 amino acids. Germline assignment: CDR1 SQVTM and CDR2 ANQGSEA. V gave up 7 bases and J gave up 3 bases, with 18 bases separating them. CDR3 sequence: CSGHSVQIYTEAFF. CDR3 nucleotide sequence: TGCAGCGGCCACTCCGTCCAGATATACACTGAAGCTTTCTTT.

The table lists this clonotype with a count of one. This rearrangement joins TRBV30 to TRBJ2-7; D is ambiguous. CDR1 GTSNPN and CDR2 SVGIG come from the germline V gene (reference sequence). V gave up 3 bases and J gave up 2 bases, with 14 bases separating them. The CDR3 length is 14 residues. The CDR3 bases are TGTGCCTGGAGCCCTAGGGTGATTACCTACGAGCAGTACTTC. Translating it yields CAWSPRVITYEQYF.

The CDR3 DNA follows: TGTGCCAGTAGTATAGATGGACAGGGGAACATTCAGTACTTC. Its protein is CASSIDGQGNIQYF. The genes are TRBV19 and TRBJ2-4; 9 bases line up with TRBD1. This CDR3 has 14 amino acids. Germline V CDR1 and CDR2: LNHDA, SQIVND (reference sequence). After removal of 0 bases from V and 7 bases from J, the junction contained 1 base not matched to a gene. Variable domain in full (rest from reference TRBV19 and TRBJ2-4): DGGITQSPKYLFRKEGQNVTLSCEQNLNHDAMYWYRQDPGQGLRLIYYSQIVNDFQKGDIAEGYSVSREKKESFPLTVTSAQKNPTAFYLCASSIDGQGNIQYFGAGTRLSVL.